Given below is one T cell receptor beta chain in context. This specimen comes from a study of Graves' ophthalmopathy and Graves' hyperthyroidism. Trimming shortened V by 2 bases and J by 3 bases, and 11 bases separated the two germline ends. This CDR3 contains 15 residues. Moderate-to-severe activity, CAS ≥3, NOSPECS ≥4 and a duration under 3 months were seen in donors with ophthalmopathy. Pregnancy or lactation, uncontrolled infections and other autoimmune diseases were grounds for excluding patients. Amplification of TCR beta CDR3 regions used RNA transcripts. RT-PCR with HTBI primers came first, then second-round multiplex PCR. TCRdb reprocessed the multiplex PCR reads via MiXCR and lists one record per CDR3 protein. This sample has around 660,000 distinct CDR3 sequences; about two fifths occur once, and the top ten carry 3.3%.

The chain is built from TRBV12-3 or TRBV12-4 and TRBJ1-3, with a tentative D call TRBD1 (6 bases). The specimen was peripheral blood. This sequence originates from an adult man with Graves' ophthalmopathy. CDR3 DNA: TGTGCCAGCAGTTTATTATCAGGGGTTGGAAACACCATATATTTT. Translated: CASSLLSGVGNTIYF.